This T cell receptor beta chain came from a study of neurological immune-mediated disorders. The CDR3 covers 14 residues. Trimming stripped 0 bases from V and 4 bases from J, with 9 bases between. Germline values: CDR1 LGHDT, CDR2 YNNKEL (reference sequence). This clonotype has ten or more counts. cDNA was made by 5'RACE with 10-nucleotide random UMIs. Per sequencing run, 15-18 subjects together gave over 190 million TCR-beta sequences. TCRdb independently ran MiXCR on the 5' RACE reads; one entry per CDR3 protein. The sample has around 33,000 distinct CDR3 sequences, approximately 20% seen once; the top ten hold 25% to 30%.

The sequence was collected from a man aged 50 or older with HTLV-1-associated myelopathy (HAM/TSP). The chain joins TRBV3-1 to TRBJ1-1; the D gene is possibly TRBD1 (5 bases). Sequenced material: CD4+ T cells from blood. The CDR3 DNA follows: TGTGCCAGCAGCCAAGATGGAGGGGTCACTGAAGCTTTCTTT. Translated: CASSQDGGVTEAFF. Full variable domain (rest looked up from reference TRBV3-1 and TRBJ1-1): DTAVSQTPKYLVTQMGNDKSIKCEQNLGHDTMYWYKQDSKKFLKIMFSYNNKELIINETVPNRFSPKSPDKAHLNLHINSLELGDSAVYFCASSQDGGVTEAFFGQGTRLTVV.